This T cell receptor (beta chain) emerged from a study of blood T cell repertoires in COVID-19. The overall study: T cells, B-cell-depleted T cells, or PBMCs provided the cDNA or gDNA that served as material.

This clone has more than one count but fewer than ten. The same CDR3 can be traced to other DNA sequences in this sample. Trimming stripped 1 base from V and 0 bases from J, with 13 bases between. Germline CDR1 and CDR2: SEHNR and FQNEAQ (reference sequence). This CDR3 region has 17 residues. Sequenced by immunoSEQ multiplex PCR; TCRdb stores in-frame clones only, minus some. The table lists around 160,000 clones, more than 80% of them singletons. The chain joins TRBV7-9 to TRBJ1-3; D might be TRBD1 (5 bases). This clonotype was sampled from a human donor with acute or convalescent COVID-19. The donor label of this sample is uncertain. The sample comprised peripheral blood. The CDR3 spells CASSLGGGRTSGNTIYF. Written as DNA, the CDR3 is TGTGCCAGCAGCTTAGGGGGCGGTCGGACCTCTGGAAACACCATATATTTT.